This TCR beta chain was recovered during a study of blood T cell repertoires in COVID-19. Study-wide background: From T cells, B-cell-depleted T cells, or PBMCs came the material, which was cDNA or gDNA.

In the original analysis: The authors estimated nucleated cell counts from reference gene primer amplification. Data came from immunoSEQ multiplex PCR; TCRdb stores just in-frame clones and leaves some out. V, J and clone size derive from that table, while D and trimming were established from the DNA sequence. This table has 250,000 or so clones, approximately 86% appearing once. The clonotype was recovered from a man aged 35 to 55 with active or convalescent COVID-19. The sample comprised peripheral blood.

CDR3 loop: CASSLEFGGGSPLHF. The CDR3, as DNA: TGCGCCAGCAGCTTGGAGTTCGGAGGCGGGTCACCCCTCCACTTT. The chain links TRBV5-1 to TRBJ1-6; D is undetermined. The CDR3 length is 15 residues. The V end lost 0 bases, the J end lost 10 bases, and 14 bases lay between the germline ends. Germline CDR1 SGHRS, CDR2 YFSETQ.